Below are 19 T cell receptor beta chains sequenced from a single sample in a study of T cells after yellow fever vaccination. MiXCR, run by TCRdb on the 5' RACE reads, gives a single entry per CDR3 protein. The profile shows about 320,000 distinct CDR3 sequences, over 3.5% of them singletons. The specimen was PBMCs, collected 15 days after the yellow fever booster vaccination. Receptors originate from a man between 18 and 29 years old who received the YFV17D yellow fever vaccine.

The table lists this clonotype with many counts. V is TRBV5-1 and J is TRBJ1-1; D call uncertain. Germline V lookup: CDR1 SGHRS, CDR2 YFSETQ. This CDR3 region has 13 residues. V was shortened by 4 bases and J by 11 bases, with 18 bases between the two germline ends. CDR3 nucleotide sequence: TGCGCCAGCAGCCCCCGTCCCGGGGATCGGGCTTTCTTT. It codes for CASSPRPGDRAFF.

In its sample, this clonotype was seen many times. This rearrangement joins TRBV29-1 to TRBJ2-7; TRBD1 matches at 7 bases. CDR3 length: 13 amino acids. Germline CDR1 SQVTM, CDR2 ANQGSEA. V was clipped by 6 bases and J by 2 bases; unmatched bases: 7. The chain's CDR3 is CSVEKQGTYEQYF. CDR3 sequence (DNA): TGCAGCGTGGAAAAACAGGGGACCTACGAGCAGTACTTC.

This clonotype was seen a handful of times. V is TRBV20-1 and J is TRBJ1-1, with D perhaps TRBD1 (5 bases). Germline V lookup: CDR1 DFQATT, CDR2 SNEGSKA (reference sequence). The CDR3 has 13 residues. Trimming left V 7 bases short and J 2 bases short, with 14 bases between. CDR3 amino acids: CSVSEGSNTEAFF. CDR3 nucleotides: TGCAGTGTCTCCGAGGGGTCCAACACTGAAGCTTTCTTT.

The chain employs TRBV7-3 and TRBJ2-3, with D perhaps matching TRBD2 (6 bases). CDR1 SGHTA and CDR2 FQGTGA come from the germline V gene. The CDR3 totals 14 residues. The V end was cut by 7 bases, the J end by 1 base, with 12 bases between. CDR3 protein: CASIWGLRTDTQYF. In DNA form, the CDR3 reads TGTGCCAGCATCTGGGGACTCCGCACAGATACGCAGTATTTT.

In this sample, this clonotype turned up a few times. The chain uses TRBV4-1 and TRBJ2-2, with D perhaps matching TRBD2 (5 bases). Germline CDR1 is MGHRA and CDR2 is YSYEKL. This CDR3 region has 17 residues. V lost 3 bases to trimming and J lost 4 bases, with 18 bases between them. The CDR3 coding sequence is TGCGCCAGCAGCCAGGCCAAGGTTGGAGGAGCCACCGGGGAGCTGTTTTTT. This encodes CASSQAKVGGATGELFF.

This sequence joins TRBV5-5 and TRBJ1-5, with D uncertain. Germline CDR1 SGHKS, CDR2 YYEKEE (reference sequence). The CDR3 runs to 13 residues. V lost 4 bases, J lost 6 bases, and 11 bases lay in between. CDR3 region: CASSREKAQPQHF. The DNA of the CDR3 is TGTGCCAGCAGCCGAGAAAAGGCTCAGCCCCAGCATTTT.

This clonotype was seen at least ten times. The genes are TRBV20-1 and TRBJ2-1; D is unresolved. Germline V lookup: CDR1 DFQATT, CDR2 SNEGSKA (reference sequence). The CDR3 extends over 13 amino acids. The V end lost 3 bases, the J end lost 8 bases, and 14 bases lay between the germline ends. The CDR3 loop reads CSARILVKHEQFF. In DNA form, the CDR3 reads TGCAGTGCTAGGATCTTAGTTAAGCATGAGCAGTTCTTC.

This clonotype was found many times. The V call is TRBV11-2, the J call TRBJ2-3; TRBD2 might be the D (6 bases). The CDR3 covers 16 residues. V was clipped by 4 bases and J by 5 bases, with 19 bases between them. In germline, CDR1 is SGHAT, CDR2 FQNNGV. The CDR3 nucleotides read TGTGCCAGCAGCTCGGCCCTACGGCTGGGGGGAGATACGCAGTATTTT. Its protein is CASSSALRLGGDTQYF.

This rearrangement joins TRBV7-2 to TRBJ1-4, with 8 bases matching TRBD1. V dropped 5 bases and J dropped 4; count of bases not matched to a gene: 12. The CDR3 sequence is 17 residues long. Looked up from germline, CDR1 is SGHTA and CDR2 is FQGNSA. The CDR3 DNA sequence: TGTGCCAGCAGCCTCTCCCACAACAGGGGGGTTAATGAAAAACTGTTTTTT. Translating gives CASSLSHNRGVNEKLFF.

This sequence joins TRBV6-2 or TRBV6-3 and TRBJ2-7; D not certain. The CDR3 is 13 residues long. V dropped 5 bases and J dropped 3 bases, with 11 bases sitting between them. Germline-derived CDR1 and CDR2 are MNHEY and SVGEGT. This CDR3 reads CASSPLNYYEQYF. CDR3 DNA sequence: TGTGCCAGCAGTCCCCTGAATTACTACGAGCAGTACTTC.

This clonotype was observed a few times. The rearrangement links TRBV30 to TRBJ2-1; D may match TRBD1 or TRBD2 (5 bases each). CDR1 and CDR2 (germline): GTSNPN, SVGIG (reference sequence). The V end was cut by 4 bases, the J end by 8 bases, with 18 bases between. The CDR3 has 14 residues. CDR3 nucleotide sequence: TGTGCCTGGAAAACTCCGGGACGGTCCGATGAGCAGTTCTTC. It encodes CAWKTPGRSDEQFF.

This clonotype was counted ten times or more. The chain combines TRBV4-2 with TRBJ1-2; maybe TRBD1 (5 bases). Between the trimmed V and J ends, which lost 1 base and 2 bases, there was a span of 14 bases. Germline loops: CDR1 LGHNA, CDR2 YNFKEQ. This CDR3 has 16 amino acids. CDR3 residues: CASSQAPGRENYGYTF. In DNA form, the CDR3 reads TGTGCCAGCAGCCAAGCTCCGGGACGGGAAAACTATGGCTACACCTTC.

This clonotype occurred a few times. The rearrangement links TRBV18 to TRBJ1-4; D ambiguous. This CDR3 has 14 amino acids. V was trimmed by 3 bases and J by 8 bases, leaving 13 bases between them. Germline CDR1 KGHSH, CDR2 LQKENI. CDR3 bases: TGTGCCAGCTCACCCCGGGAGGGCCGAGAAAAACTGTTTTTT. It specifies CASSPREGREKLFF. The whole variable domain, remainder taken from reference TRBV18 and TRBJ1-4, is NAGVMQNPRHLVRRRGQEARLRCSPMKGHSHVYWYRQLPEEGLKFMVYLQKENIIDESGMPKERFSAEFPKEGPSILRIQQVVRGDSAAYFCASSPREGREKLFFGSGTQLSVL.

The chain employs TRBV7-6 and TRBJ2-6; D not certain. Germline values: CDR1 SGHVS, CDR2 FNYEAQ. The germline V and J ends were trimmed by 5 bases and 2 bases, with 4 bases remaining between them. This CDR3 has 13 amino acids. The CDR3 here is CASSNAGANVLTF. As DNA, the CDR3 is TGTGCCAGCAGCAATGCTGGGGCCAACGTCCTGACTTTC. The variable domain in full, completed from reference TRBV7-6 and TRBJ2-6, reads GAGVSQSPRYKVTKRGQDVALRCDPISGHVSLYWYRQALGQGPEFLTYFNYEAQQDKSGLPNDRFSAERPEGSISTLTIQRTEQRDSAMYRCASSNAGANVLTFGAGSRLTVL.

This clonotype was seen a few times. The chain has TRBV9 and TRBJ2-1; D uncertain. In germline, CDR1 is SGDLS, CDR2 YYNGEE. Between the trimmed V and J ends, which lost 0 bases and 4 bases, there was a span of 14 bases. The CDR3 has 16 residues. This CDR3 is CASSVVPDWAYNEQFF. The DNA for the CDR3 is TGTGCCAGCAGCGTAGTCCCTGACTGGGCGTACAATGAGCAGTTCTTC.

This clonotype was seen ten or more times. This rearrangement joins TRBV7-8 to TRBJ2-3, with 7 bases matching TRBD1. With V trimmed by 4 bases and J by 2 bases, 6 bases remained unmatched. The CDR3 has 15 residues. From germline, CDR1 is SGHVS and CDR2 FQNEAQ. Written as DNA, the CDR3 is TGTGCCAGCAGCTCGAGGACAGGTCTCACAGATACGCAGTATTTT. Protein sequence: CASSSRTGLTDTQYF.

This clonotype was observed at least ten times. This sequence joins TRBV5-6 and TRBJ1-5; D is unresolved. Germline loops: CDR1 SGHDT, CDR2 YYEEEE. This CDR3 spans 15 amino acids. V dropped 2 bases and J dropped 0 bases, with 9 bases sitting between them. Here the CDR3 reads CASSFKRYSNQPQHF. In DNA form, the CDR3 reads TGTGCCAGCAGCTTCAAAAGATATAGCAATCAGCCCCAGCATTTT.

This clonotype was seen more than once but under ten times. The CDR3 region is CASSFGQPGEKLFF. CDR3 DNA sequence: TGTGCCAGCAGCTTCGGACAGCCCGGGGAAAAACTGTTTTTT. V gene TRBV5-4 combines with J gene TRBJ1-4; D is possibly TRBD1 (6 bases). The CDR3 is 14 amino acids. V lost 2 bases, J lost 8 bases, and 13 bases lay in between. Germline V gives CDR1 SGHNT, CDR2 YYREEE (reference sequence).

The rearrangement links TRBV5-1 to TRBJ2-6, with 8 bases matching TRBD1. CDR1 SGHRS and CDR2 YFSETQ come from the germline V gene. The ends lost 4 bases at V and 1 base at J; junction bases unmatched: 7. The length of the CDR3 is 17 residues. The CDR3 sequence is CASSPWTGLSGANVLTF. CDR3 nucleotides: TGCGCCAGCAGCCCGTGGACAGGGCTGTCTGGGGCCAACGTCCTGACTTTC.